This T cell receptor beta chain was captured in a study of blood T cell repertoires in COVID-19. The CDR3 has 18 residues. V shed 5 bases and J 5 bases; nucleotides not matched to a gene: 17. Germline V lookup: CDR1 LGHNA, CDR2 YNFKEQ. Assay: immunoSEQ multiplex PCR; the TCRdb copy retains only in-frame clones and omits some. Of some 250,000 clones in the sample, around 88% were seen once. This clone is deemed medium-sized. The source of this sequence is a middle-aged man who had recovered from COVID-19. This chain links TRBV4-2 with TRBJ2-5; 10 nucleotides agree with TRBD1. Sequenced: PBMCs or T cells enriched from blood (not recorded which). CDR3 in DNA: TGTGCCAGCAGCAAGGCGACAGGGGGCCTCGGCCAAAGCGAGACCCAGTACTTC. The encoded protein is CASSKATGGLGQSETQYF.